The rows below give T cell receptor beta chains drawn from one sample of a study of T cell responses to AZD1222 COVID-19 vaccine. The data were produced by immunoSEQ multiplex PCR, yet TCRdb's version contains in-frame clones alone and is incomplete. The table shows about 190,000 clones, with 87% occurring only once. The sample consisted of peripheral blood, taken on day 0 of MenACWY control vaccination. The receptors originated from an adult in good health. Each CDR3 is given with its conserved first and last residue. The order of the fields is CDR3 DNA, CDR3 protein, D gene, J gene, clone size, V gene. A D gene is named only where the DNA matches it firmly. Some rows have no size entry. The others give once, few or many, or a class for an expanded clone.

cdr3_nt: TGTGCCTGGACTCTGACGGCTGAGAGGCCTGAAGCTTTCTTT
cdr3_aa: CAWTLTAERPEAFF
d_call: .
j_call: TRBJ1-1
clone_size: .
v_call: TRBV30

cdr3_nt: TGCGCCAGCAGCTTGGATGGGTACGAGCAGTACTTC
cdr3_aa: CASSLDGYEQYF
d_call: .
j_call: TRBJ2-7
clone_size: .
v_call: TRBV5-1

cdr3_nt: TGTGCCAGTACCCGGGACACAAGTGGCTACACCTTC
cdr3_aa: CASTRDTSGYTF
d_call: .
j_call: TRBJ1-2
clone_size: few
v_call: TRBV19

cdr3_nt: TGCAGCGTTAGGACAGGCAACCCATCCGGGGAGCTGTTTTTT
cdr3_aa: CSVRTGNPSGELFF
d_call: TRBD1
j_call: TRBJ2-2
clone_size: .
v_call: TRBV29-1

cdr3_nt: TGCAGCGTTGTGAGTTCGAGCAATCAGCCCCAGCATTTT
cdr3_aa: CSVVSSSNQPQHF
d_call: .
j_call: TRBJ1-5
clone_size: .
v_call: TRBV29-1

cdr3_nt: TGTGCCAGCAGCTTAAGTGTCGTGGCCTGGAGCGAGCAGTACTTC
cdr3_aa: CASSLSVVAWSEQYF
d_call: .
j_call: TRBJ2-7
clone_size: .
v_call: TRBV7-2

cdr3_nt: TGTGCCAGCAGCTTTGGGAATTCCTACGAGCAGTACTTC
cdr3_aa: CASSFGNSYEQYF
d_call: .
j_call: TRBJ2-7
clone_size: .
v_call: TRBV5-6

cdr3_nt: TGTGCCAGCAGCGTTGCGGGGGGGAACACTGAAGCTTTCTTT
cdr3_aa: CASSVAGGNTEAFF
d_call: .
j_call: TRBJ1-1
clone_size: .
v_call: TRBV7-3

cdr3_nt: TGTGCCAGCAGCTTACTGTCTCGCGGACAGGGTGGGGAGCAGTTCTTC
cdr3_aa: CASSLLSRGQGGEQFF
d_call: TRBD1
j_call: TRBJ2-1
clone_size: .
v_call: TRBV7-8

cdr3_nt: TGCGCCAGCAGCCAACGACAGGGCGCCGAGCAGTACTTC
cdr3_aa: CASSQRQGAEQYF
d_call: TRBD1
j_call: TRBJ2-7
clone_size: .
v_call: TRBV4-1

cdr3_nt: TGTGCCAGCATCTCGCTAGCGGGCGTGGGGGACACCGGGGAGCTGTTTTTT
cdr3_aa: CASISLAGVGDTGELFF
d_call: TRBD2
j_call: TRBJ2-2
clone_size: .
v_call: TRBV27

cdr3_nt: TGTGCCAGCAGCTTAGCGGGACAGCCTAGAGGGCAGTTCTTC
cdr3_aa: CASSLAGQPRGQFF
d_call: TRBD1
j_call: TRBJ2-1
clone_size: .
v_call: TRBV7-2

cdr3_nt: TGCTCGCGGATGGGGCAGGGGACCCAGTACTTC
cdr3_aa: CSRMGQGTQYF
d_call: .
j_call: TRBJ2-5
clone_size: .
v_call: TRBV20-1

cdr3_nt: TGCAGCGTTGAAGATCCTCAACAGATCTACGAGCAGTACTTC
cdr3_aa: CSVEDPQQIYEQYF
d_call: .
j_call: TRBJ2-7
clone_size: .
v_call: TRBV29-1

cdr3_nt: TGCAGCGTTGAAGCCCCGGAGCAGGGTAGGCCAGGCGCCTATGGCTACACCTTC
cdr3_aa: CSVEAPEQGRPGAYGYTF
d_call: .
j_call: TRBJ1-2
clone_size: .
v_call: TRBV29-1

cdr3_nt: TGTGCCAGCCATCCGGGACACGCGAACACTGAAGCTTTCTTT
cdr3_aa: CASHPGHANTEAFF
d_call: .
j_call: TRBJ1-1
clone_size: once
v_call: TRBV6-6

cdr3_nt: TGTGCCAGCAGTTTGAGGAATCAGCCCCAGCATTTT
cdr3_aa: CASSLRNQPQHF
d_call: .
j_call: TRBJ1-5
clone_size: .
v_call: TRBV28

cdr3_nt: TGTGCCAGCAGTGACTTATCGTGGCGGGGGCGCGGTGGCTACACCTTC
cdr3_aa: CASSDLSWRGRGGYTF
d_call: .
j_call: TRBJ1-2
clone_size: .
v_call: TRBV28

cdr3_nt: TGCGCCAGCAGCCGAAGGGACGGGACTAGAAGGACCTACGAGCAGTACTTC
cdr3_aa: CASSRRDGTRRTYEQYF
d_call: TRBD2
j_call: TRBJ2-7
clone_size: .
v_call: TRBV4-1

cdr3_nt: TGTGCCAGTATCCCAACACTAGGGTGGACTGAAGCTTTCTTT
cdr3_aa: CASIPTLGWTEAFF
d_call: .
j_call: TRBJ1-1
clone_size: once
v_call: TRBV19

cdr3_nt: TGTGCCTGGAGTGTAGGGGGGGCAAATAATTCACCCCTCCACTTT
cdr3_aa: CAWSVGGANNSPLHF
d_call: .
j_call: TRBJ1-6
clone_size: .
v_call: TRBV30

cdr3_nt: TGTGCCTGGAGTGTCACAGGGGGGCTCTCTGGAAACACCATATATTTT
cdr3_aa: CAWSVTGGLSGNTIYF
d_call: TRBD1
j_call: TRBJ1-3
clone_size: .
v_call: TRBV30

cdr3_nt: TGTGCCAGCAGCCCCTACACTTCGAACACCGGGGAGCTGTTTTTT
cdr3_aa: CASSPYTSNTGELFF
d_call: .
j_call: TRBJ2-2
clone_size: .
v_call: TRBV7-3

cdr3_nt: TGTGCCAGCACTGGGGGACAGGCCCTGAGGGCTTTCTTT
cdr3_aa: CASTGGQALRAFF
d_call: TRBD1
j_call: TRBJ1-1
clone_size: .
v_call: TRBV2

cdr3_nt: TGTGCCAGCAGCTGGGGGACAGGGAGTTCAGAGACCCAGTACTTC
cdr3_aa: CASSWGTGSSETQYF
d_call: TRBD1
j_call: TRBJ2-5
clone_size: .
v_call: TRBV14

cdr3_nt: TGTGCCAGCTCAATCCTAGGACAGGCGGACACCGGGGAGCTGTTTTTT
cdr3_aa: CASSILGQADTGELFF
d_call: TRBD1
j_call: TRBJ2-2
clone_size: .
v_call: TRBV18

cdr3_nt: TGCGCCAGCAGCCAAGGCAGGGGGACGTGGCCCCTCCACTTT
cdr3_aa: CASSQGRGTWPLHF
d_call: TRBD1
j_call: TRBJ1-6
clone_size: .
v_call: TRBV4-3

cdr3_nt: TGCGCCAGCAGCTTTGGTGGTGGGATCCGCACAGATACGCAGTATTTT
cdr3_aa: CASSFGGGIRTDTQYF
d_call: .
j_call: TRBJ2-3
clone_size: .
v_call: TRBV5-1

cdr3_nt: TGTGCCAGCAGCGATACCGGGACTAGCGGGAGGTCGACGCAGTATTTT
cdr3_aa: CASSDTGTSGRSTQYF
d_call: TRBD2
j_call: TRBJ2-3
clone_size: .
v_call: TRBV7-9

cdr3_nt: TGTGCCAGCAGCTTAGCGGGGCTTGCGGGCACCGGGGAGCTGTTTTTT
cdr3_aa: CASSLAGLAGTGELFF
d_call: .
j_call: TRBJ2-2
clone_size: .
v_call: TRBV11-2

cdr3_nt: TGTGCCAGCAGCCCCCGGGGCAGGGGCTATGGCTACACCTTC
cdr3_aa: CASSPRGRGYGYTF
d_call: .
j_call: TRBJ1-2
clone_size: .
v_call: TRBV3-1/TRBV3-2

cdr3_nt: TGCGCCAGCAGTTCTGATAGCTACAATGAGCAGTTCTTC
cdr3_aa: CASSSDSYNEQFF
d_call: .
j_call: TRBJ2-1
clone_size: .
v_call: TRBV5-1

cdr3_nt: TGTGCCAGCAGCCTAACCACGACCCCTAGCTACACCTTC
cdr3_aa: CASSLTTTPSYTF
d_call: .
j_call: TRBJ1-2
clone_size: .
v_call: TRBV28

cdr3_nt: TGTGCCAGCAGCCAGAACTACAGGGGTGGCTACACCTTC
cdr3_aa: CASSQNYRGGYTF
d_call: TRBD1
j_call: TRBJ1-2
clone_size: .
v_call: TRBV3-1/TRBV3-2

cdr3_nt: TGTGCCAGTAAAGGGGGGCTCTACACTGAAGCTTTCTTT
cdr3_aa: CASKGGLYTEAFF
d_call: .
j_call: TRBJ1-1
clone_size: once
v_call: TRBV19

cdr3_nt: TGTGCCAGTAGTGCCCCTATAGGGGTCGGAAACACCATATATTTT
cdr3_aa: CASSAPIGVGNTIYF
d_call: .
j_call: TRBJ1-3
clone_size: .
v_call: TRBV19

cdr3_nt: TGTGCCAGCAGCGTAGAATTGATGGGGACTAGCGGTTACAATGAGCAGTTCTTC
cdr3_aa: CASSVELMGTSGYNEQFF
d_call: TRBD2
j_call: TRBJ2-1
clone_size: .
v_call: TRBV9

cdr3_nt: TGCGCCAGCAGCCAAGAGCACGGGAAACGTAACTATGGCTACACCTTC
cdr3_aa: CASSQEHGKRNYGYTF
d_call: .
j_call: TRBJ1-2
clone_size: .
v_call: TRBV4-3

cdr3_nt: TGCGCCAGCAGCTTGGCCGGTGGAGCTAACTATGGCTACACCTTC
cdr3_aa: CASSLAGGANYGYTF
d_call: .
j_call: TRBJ1-2
clone_size: .
v_call: TRBV5-1

cdr3_nt: TGTGCCTGGAGACTGTCGGGCGGGGAGCTGTTTTTT
cdr3_aa: CAWRLSGGELFF
d_call: .
j_call: TRBJ2-2
clone_size: .
v_call: TRBV30

cdr3_nt: TGTGCCAGTAGTAGGGGTTCAACAGGACTTAGCTCCTACAATGAGCAGTTCTTC
cdr3_aa: CASSRGSTGLSSYNEQFF
d_call: .
j_call: TRBJ2-1
clone_size: .
v_call: TRBV19

cdr3_nt: TGTGCCAGCAGTTTATCCCTACCTAGACAGGGCCTCTACGAGCAGTACTTC
cdr3_aa: CASSLSLPRQGLYEQYF
d_call: TRBD1
j_call: TRBJ2-7
clone_size: .
v_call: TRBV27

cdr3_nt: TGTGCCAGCAAGGGAAGGGGGCGCGCCTACGAGCAGTACTTC
cdr3_aa: CASKGRGRAYEQYF
d_call: TRBD1
j_call: TRBJ2-7
clone_size: .
v_call: TRBV28

cdr3_nt: TGTGCCAGTAGCCCTAAGGACAGCCGTCGAAACTATGGCTACACCTTC
cdr3_aa: CASSPKDSRRNYGYTF
d_call: .
j_call: TRBJ1-2
clone_size: .
v_call: TRBV19

cdr3_nt: TGTGCCAGCAGCCAAGGGCAGCTTGCGAACACCGGGGAGCTGTTTTTT
cdr3_aa: CASSQGQLANTGELFF
d_call: .
j_call: TRBJ2-2
clone_size: .
v_call: TRBV4-2

cdr3_nt: TGTGCCAGCAGTCCCCACGATTGGGGCGAGCAGTACTTC
cdr3_aa: CASSPHDWGEQYF
d_call: .
j_call: TRBJ2-7
clone_size: .
v_call: TRBV12-3/TRBV12-4

cdr3_nt: TGTGCCAGCAGCCAATGGTCGGGGGCGGGGATGAACACTGAAGCTTTCTTT
cdr3_aa: CASSQWSGAGMNTEAFF
d_call: .
j_call: TRBJ1-1
clone_size: .
v_call: TRBV6-2/TRBV6-3

cdr3_nt: TGTGCCAGCAGCATAACAGGGGGCGTTTACACTGAAGCTTTCTTT
cdr3_aa: CASSITGGVYTEAFF
d_call: .
j_call: TRBJ1-1
clone_size: .
v_call: TRBV21-1

cdr3_nt: TGTGCCAGCAGCTGGTACCGAGGGACTAGCGGGAGCGGGCAGTACTTC
cdr3_aa: CASSWYRGTSGSGQYF
d_call: TRBD2
j_call: TRBJ2-7
clone_size: .
v_call: TRBV7-9

cdr3_nt: TGTGCCAGCAGCTCGACCCCAGGGGTTTCGAGTGAAGCTTTCTTT
cdr3_aa: CASSSTPGVSSEAFF
d_call: .
j_call: TRBJ1-1
clone_size: .
v_call: TRBV5-5

cdr3_nt: TGTGCCAGCAGCTTAAAGACAGCTAACTATGGCTACACCTTC
cdr3_aa: CASSLKTANYGYTF
d_call: .
j_call: TRBJ1-2
clone_size: once
v_call: TRBV7-3

cdr3_nt: TGTGCCAGCAGCTTAGCAGCCGCGGGTCTCGCGGCCGGGGAGCTGTTTTTT
cdr3_aa: CASSLAAAGLAAGELFF
d_call: .
j_call: TRBJ2-2
clone_size: .
v_call: TRBV7-2

cdr3_nt: TGCGCCAGCAGCTTAGGCAGGGTTGGAGATACGCAGTATTTT
cdr3_aa: CASSLGRVGDTQYF
d_call: .
j_call: TRBJ2-3
clone_size: .
v_call: TRBV5-1

cdr3_nt: TGTGCCGCCGCGGGACAGGGAACCTATGGCTACACCTTC
cdr3_aa: CAAAGQGTYGYTF
d_call: TRBD1
j_call: TRBJ1-2
clone_size: .
v_call: TRBV6-6

cdr3_nt: TGTGCCAGCAGTTCTGGGGGCTTGAACACTGAAGCTTTCTTT
cdr3_aa: CASSSGGLNTEAFF
d_call: .
j_call: TRBJ1-1
clone_size: .
v_call: TRBV28